This TCR beta chain was retrieved from a study of blood T cell repertoires in COVID-19. Study in general: COVID-19 samples, acute and convalescent, were from the United States, Italy and Spain. The analysed material was cDNA or gDNA that came from T cells, B-cell-depleted T cells, or PBMCs.

Original processing notes: Reference gene primers were amplified, and this amplification served to estimate nucleated cell counts. TCRdb keeps only in-frame clones here, not all; method: immunoSEQ multiplex PCR. V and J calls and clone size are given by that table; D and trimming were obtained from the DNA. The data show under 250,000 clones, about 91% seen once. V was cut by 6 bases and J by 3 bases, with 15 bases left in between. The CDR3 covers 14 residues. Per germline, CDR1 LNHNV and CDR2 YYDKDF (reference sequence). This clonotype originated in a man aged 25-45 years with acute or convalescent COVID-19. Sequenced sample: peripheral blood. The rearrangement links TRBV15 to TRBJ2-7; perhaps TRBD1 as D (5 bases). The CDR3 here is CATSNRFQGYEQYF. The CDR3 DNA follows: TGTGCCACCAGTAACCGTTTCCAGGGCTACGAGCAGTACTTC.